The rows below give T cell receptor beta chains drawn from one sample of a study of blood T cell repertoires in COVID-19. Libraries were prepared by immunoSEQ multiplex PCR; TCRdb keeps only in-frame clonotypes and omits some of them. The repertoire holds 70,000 to 80,000 clones, with 82% as singletons. Input material: peripheral blood. These receptors all come from a woman older than 75 with acute or convalescent COVID-19. CDR3s include the opening cysteine and the closing phenylalanine or tryptophan. The D gene is left open where the match is weak. Clone sizes are given selectively: once, few, many, or a class where the clone is expanded.

D gene: -; V gene: TRBV7-8; J gene: TRBJ2-7; clone size: -; CDR3 length: 12; CDR3 DNA: TGTGCCAGCAGCCCTGACTTGTACGAGCAGTACTTC; CDR3 protein: CASSPDLYEQYF
D gene: -; V gene: TRBV28; J gene: TRBJ1-3; clone size: -; CDR3 length: 16; CDR3 DNA: TGTGCCAGCAGTCCAGACATCCAGTTCTCTGGAAACACCATATATTTT; CDR3 protein: CASSPDIQFSGNTIYF
D gene: -; V gene: TRBV6-2/TRBV6-3; J gene: TRBJ2-7; clone size: medium-sized; CDR3 length: 18; CDR3 DNA: TGTGCCAGCAGTTACTCGATTTTGGAGGGCAGGTTATCCTACGAGCAGTACTTC; CDR3 protein: CASSYSILEGRLSYEQYF
D gene: -; V gene: TRBV6-5; J gene: TRBJ2-2; clone size: -; CDR3 length: 12; CDR3 DNA: TGTGCCAGCATAGCCGGGGGCGGGGAGCTGTTTTTT; CDR3 protein: CASIAGGGELFF
D gene: -; V gene: TRBV28; J gene: TRBJ2-7; clone size: -; CDR3 length: 14; CDR3 DNA: TGTGCCAGCAGCCGACAGGTTGAAGGCGGCGAGCAGTACTTC; CDR3 protein: CASSRQVEGGEQYF
D gene: TRBD1; V gene: TRBV5-1; J gene: TRBJ2-7; clone size: -; CDR3 length: 15; CDR3 DNA: TGCGCCAGCAGCCAAATGCAGGGGGCGCGTTCCGAGCAGTACTTC; CDR3 protein: CASSQMQGARSEQYF
D gene: -; V gene: TRBV15; J gene: TRBJ2-1; clone size: -; CDR3 length: 15; CDR3 DNA: TGTGCCACCAGCAGAGCAGGGTCTGGGTTTGGTGAGCAGTTCTTC; CDR3 protein: CATSRAGSGFGEQFF
D gene: TRBD2; V gene: TRBV9; J gene: TRBJ2-5; clone size: -; CDR3 length: 20; CDR3 DNA: TGTGCCAGCAGCGTAGGTATGGGGACTAGCGGGTGGGGGAGTCAAGAGACCCAGTACTTC; CDR3 protein: CASSVGMGTSGWGSQETQYF
D gene: TRBD1; V gene: TRBV19; J gene: TRBJ1-5; clone size: -; CDR3 length: 14; CDR3 DNA: TGTGCCAGTAGTACGGGACAGGTCCGTCAGCCCCAGCATTTT; CDR3 protein: CASSTGQVRQPQHF
D gene: TRBD2; V gene: TRBV5-1; J gene: TRBJ2-2; clone size: -; CDR3 length: 16; CDR3 DNA: TGCGCCAGCAGTCCGACTGCGGGAGTTGGGACCGGGGAGCTGTTTTTT; CDR3 protein: CASSPTAGVGTGELFF
D gene: TRBD1; V gene: TRBV7-8; J gene: TRBJ2-5; clone size: -; CDR3 length: 17; CDR3 DNA: TGTGCCAGCAGCTTAGGATGGGGACAGGGCCCAAAAGAGACCCAGTACTTC; CDR3 protein: CASSLGWGQGPKETQYF
D gene: -; V gene: TRBV11-2; J gene: TRBJ1-2; clone size: -; CDR3 length: 15; CDR3 DNA: TGTGCCAGCAGCCCCTACCTACAGGGCGCCTATGGCTACACCTTC; CDR3 protein: CASSPYLQGAYGYTF
D gene: -; V gene: TRBV2; J gene: TRBJ2-3; clone size: -; CDR3 length: 14; CDR3 DNA: TGTGCCAGCACCCTGCGGCTAGCGACAGATACGCAGTATTTT; CDR3 protein: CASTLRLATDTQYF
D gene: TRBD2; V gene: TRBV20-1; J gene: TRBJ2-1; clone size: -; CDR3 length: 20; CDR3 DNA: TGCAGTGCTAGTTTGACCCTCTGGACTAGCGGGAGACGGGTGGGCAATGAGCAGTTCTTC; CDR3 protein: CSASLTLWTSGRRVGNEQFF
D gene: TRBD2; V gene: TRBV5-1; J gene: TRBJ2-1; clone size: -; CDR3 length: 16; CDR3 DNA: TGCGCCAGCAGCTTGGAGACTAGCCGGACCTACAATGAGCAGTTCTTC; CDR3 protein: CASSLETSRTYNEQFF
D gene: -; V gene: TRBV5-1; J gene: TRBJ1-3; clone size: -; CDR3 length: 17; CDR3 DNA: TGCGCCAGCAGCCTTGGACAAGGACCCCTCTCCGGAAACACCATATATTTT; CDR3 protein: CASSLGQGPLSGNTIYF
D gene: -; V gene: TRBV30; J gene: TRBJ1-2; clone size: -; CDR3 length: 14; CDR3 DNA: TGTGCCTGGAGTGTTGGAGGCACCCGCTATGGCTACACCTTC; CDR3 protein: CAWSVGGTRYGYTF
D gene: TRBD2; V gene: TRBV7-8; J gene: TRBJ2-3; clone size: -; CDR3 length: 14; CDR3 DNA: TGTGCCAGCAGCTTCGGGGGGTTTAGAGATACGCAGTATTTT; CDR3 protein: CASSFGGFRDTQYF
D gene: -; V gene: TRBV5-4; J gene: TRBJ2-6; clone size: -; CDR3 length: 16; CDR3 DNA: TGTGCCAGCACCAACCCTCCGGAGGCTGGGGCCAACGTCCTGACTTTC; CDR3 protein: CASTNPPEAGANVLTF
D gene: TRBD1; V gene: TRBV6-5; J gene: TRBJ1-6; clone size: once; CDR3 length: 15; CDR3 DNA: TGTGCCAGCAGGGGCGCTGGACAGGAGGGATCACCCCTCCACTTT; CDR3 protein: CASRGAGQEGSPLHF
D gene: TRBD1; V gene: TRBV28; J gene: TRBJ1-5; clone size: -; CDR3 length: 16; CDR3 DNA: TGTGCCAGCACCATGTGGGTGGGACAGTCCCATCAGCCCCAGCATTTT; CDR3 protein: CASTMWVGQSHQPQHF
D gene: -; V gene: TRBV6-5; J gene: TRBJ1-3; clone size: -; CDR3 length: 15; CDR3 DNA: TGTGCCAGCAGTTACTCAATAGGGGTGGGAAACACCATATATTTT; CDR3 protein: CASSYSIGVGNTIYF